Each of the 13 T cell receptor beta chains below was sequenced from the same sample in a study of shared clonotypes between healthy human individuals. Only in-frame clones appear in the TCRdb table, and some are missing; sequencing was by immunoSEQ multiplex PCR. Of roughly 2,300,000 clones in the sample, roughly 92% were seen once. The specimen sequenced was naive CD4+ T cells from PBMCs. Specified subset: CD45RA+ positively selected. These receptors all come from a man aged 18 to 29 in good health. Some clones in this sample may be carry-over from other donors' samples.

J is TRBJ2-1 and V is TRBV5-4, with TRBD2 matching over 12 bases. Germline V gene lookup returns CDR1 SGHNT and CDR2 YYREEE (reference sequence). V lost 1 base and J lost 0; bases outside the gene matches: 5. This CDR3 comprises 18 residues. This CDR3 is CASSLLGTSGPSYNEQFF. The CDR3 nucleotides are TGTGCCAGCAGCTTGTTGGGGACTAGCGGGCCCTCCTACAATGAGCAGTTCTTC.

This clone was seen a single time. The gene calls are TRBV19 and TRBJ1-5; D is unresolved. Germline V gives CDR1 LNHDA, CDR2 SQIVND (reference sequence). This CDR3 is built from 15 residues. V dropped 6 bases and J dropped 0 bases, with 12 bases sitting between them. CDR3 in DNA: TGTGCCAGTAGCATGATCCGAGTTAGCAATCAGCCCCAGCATTTT. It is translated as CASSMIRVSNQPQHF. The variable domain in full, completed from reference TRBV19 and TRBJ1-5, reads DGGITQSPKYLFRKEGQNVTLSCEQNLNHDAMYWYRQDPGQGLRLIYYSQIVNDFQKGDIAEGYSVSREKKESFPLTVTSAQKNPTAFYLCASSMIRVSNQPQHFGDGTRLSIL.

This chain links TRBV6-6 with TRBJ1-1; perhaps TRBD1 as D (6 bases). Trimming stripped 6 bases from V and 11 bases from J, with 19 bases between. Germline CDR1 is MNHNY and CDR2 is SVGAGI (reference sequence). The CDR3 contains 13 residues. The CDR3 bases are TGTGCCAGCAGCAAAAGGAAGGGGGATGACGCTTTCTTT. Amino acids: CASSKRKGDDAFF.

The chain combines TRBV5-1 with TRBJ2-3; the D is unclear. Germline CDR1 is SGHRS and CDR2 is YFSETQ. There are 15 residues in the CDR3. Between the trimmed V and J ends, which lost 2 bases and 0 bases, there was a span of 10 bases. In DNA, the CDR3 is TGCGCCAGCAGCTTCGAACAGCCAAGCACAGATACGCAGTATTTT. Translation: CASSFEQPSTDTQYF.

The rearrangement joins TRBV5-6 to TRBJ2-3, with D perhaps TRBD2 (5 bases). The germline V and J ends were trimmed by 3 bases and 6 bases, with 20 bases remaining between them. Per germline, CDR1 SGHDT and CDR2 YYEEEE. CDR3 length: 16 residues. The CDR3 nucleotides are TGTGCCAGCAGCTATAGTCGGGATTATATGAAGGATACGCAGTATTTT. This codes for CASSYSRDYMKDTQYF.

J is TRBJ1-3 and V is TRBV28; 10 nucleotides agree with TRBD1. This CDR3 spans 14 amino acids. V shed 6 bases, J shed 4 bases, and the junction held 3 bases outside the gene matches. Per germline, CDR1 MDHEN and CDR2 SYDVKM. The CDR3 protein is CASRPTGGGNTIYF. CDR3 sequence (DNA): TGTGCCAGCAGACCGACAGGGGGCGGAAACACCATATATTTT.

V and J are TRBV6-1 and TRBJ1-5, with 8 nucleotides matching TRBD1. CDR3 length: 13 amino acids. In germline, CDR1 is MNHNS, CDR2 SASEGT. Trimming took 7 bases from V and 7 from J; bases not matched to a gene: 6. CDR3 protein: CASTPTGEQPQHF. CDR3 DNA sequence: TGTGCCAGCACCCCGACAGGGGAACAGCCCCAGCATTTT.

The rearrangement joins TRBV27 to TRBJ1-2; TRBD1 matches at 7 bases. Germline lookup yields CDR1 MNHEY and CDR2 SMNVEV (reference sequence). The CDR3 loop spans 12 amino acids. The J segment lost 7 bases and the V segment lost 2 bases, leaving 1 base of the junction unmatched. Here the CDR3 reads CASSLDRAGYTF. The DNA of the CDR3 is TGTGCCAGCAGTTTAGACAGGGCTGGCTACACCTTC.

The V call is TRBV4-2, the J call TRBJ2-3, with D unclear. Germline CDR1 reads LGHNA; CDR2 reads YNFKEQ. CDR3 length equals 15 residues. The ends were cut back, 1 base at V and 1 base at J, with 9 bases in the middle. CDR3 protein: CASSQGGPRTDTQYF. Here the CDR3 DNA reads TGTGCCAGCAGCCAAGGGGGTCCTCGCACAGATACGCAGTATTTT.

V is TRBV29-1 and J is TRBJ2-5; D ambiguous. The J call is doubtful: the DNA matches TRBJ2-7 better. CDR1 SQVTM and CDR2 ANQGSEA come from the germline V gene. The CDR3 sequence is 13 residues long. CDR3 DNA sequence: TGCAGCGTTGTCCCGATAGCCTCCTACGAGCAGTACTTC. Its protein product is CSVVPIASYEQYF.

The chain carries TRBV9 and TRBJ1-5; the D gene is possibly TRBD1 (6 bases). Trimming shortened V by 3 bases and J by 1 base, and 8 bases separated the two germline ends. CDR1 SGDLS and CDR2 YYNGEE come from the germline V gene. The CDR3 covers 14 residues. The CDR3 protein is CASSAGTSNQPQHF. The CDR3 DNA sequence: TGTGCCAGCAGCGCCGGGACAAGCAATCAGCCCCAGCATTTT.

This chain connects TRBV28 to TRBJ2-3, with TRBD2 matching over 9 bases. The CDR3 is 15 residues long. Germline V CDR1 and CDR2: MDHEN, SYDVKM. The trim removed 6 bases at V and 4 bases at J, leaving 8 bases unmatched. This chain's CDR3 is CASSRSGSGADTQYF. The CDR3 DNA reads TGTGCCAGCAGCCGTAGCGGGAGCGGGGCAGATACGCAGTATTTT.

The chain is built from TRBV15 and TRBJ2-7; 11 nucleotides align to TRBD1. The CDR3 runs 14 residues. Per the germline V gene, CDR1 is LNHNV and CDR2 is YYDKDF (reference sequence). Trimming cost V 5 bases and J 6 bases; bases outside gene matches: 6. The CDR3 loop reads CATSARDRGGEQYF. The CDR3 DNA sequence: TGTGCCACCAGCGCTCGGGACAGGGGGGGCGAGCAGTACTTC.